The rows below give T cell receptor beta chains drawn from one sample of a study of T-cell memory formation after mild COVID-19. TCRdb reprocessed the 5' RACE reads with MiXCR, giving one entry per CDR3 protein. Of 85,000 to 120,000 distinct CDR3 sequences detected, 15% to 20% appear once; the ten largest clones hold less than 35%. The sample consisted of PBMCs or a T cell subset sorted from them (not recorded which). The receptors were sampled from an adult woman who had mild COVID-19 (a few samples of this study predate the infection). Cell type and time point are not known. The CDR3 runs from the conserved cysteine through the conserved F or W. Fields, in order: J gene, D gene, V gene, clone size, CDR3 DNA, CDR3 protein. A D gene is named only where the DNA matches it firmly. Clone size is shown for a subset of rows, as once, few, many or a class of expanded clone.

TRBJ2-2,-,TRBV29-1,many,TGCAGCGTTGCTGAAGAGGGGGTCACCGGGGAGCTGTTTTTT,CSVAEEGVTGELFF
TRBJ2-1,TRBD2,TRBV5-1,many,TGCGCCAGCAGCTTGGGTAGCGGGGGGGCGAATGAGCAGTTCTTC,CASSLGSGGANEQFF
TRBJ2-1,TRBD2,TRBV29-1,-,TGCAGCCCCTACTTCCTAGCGGGAGTCCCCAATGAGCAGTTCTTC,CSPYFLAGVPNEQFF
TRBJ2-3,TRBD1,TRBV12-3/TRBV12-4,many,TGTGCCAGCAGTCGGGACAGACTCACAGATACGCAGTATTTT,CASSRDRLTDTQYF
TRBJ2-7,-,TRBV7-6,-,TGTGCCAGCAGCAGCGACAGCTTGAGTTTCTACGAGCAGTACTTC,CASSSDSLSFYEQYF
TRBJ2-2,-,TRBV9,-,TGTGCCAGCAGCGTCTCCCGGGACTCGAGCTCCGGGGAGCTGTTTTTT,CASSVSRDSSSGELFF
TRBJ2-6,-,TRBV30,-,TGTGCCTGGAGTGTACAACAGGGCTCTGGGGCCAACGTCCTGACTTTC,CAWSVQQGSGANVLTF
TRBJ1-5,-,TRBV7-8,-,TGTGCCAGCAGCTTAGATGGGGAGCGTCAGCCCCAGCATTTT,CASSLDGERQPQHF
TRBJ1-3,-,TRBV9,-,TGTGCCAGCAGCGAAGGGGGAAGCTCTGGAAACACCATATATTTT,CASSEGGSSGNTIYF
TRBJ2-3,TRBD1,TRBV7-8,few,TGTGCCACCGGGAGTGGGACAGGGGCCGGAGATACGCAGTATTTT,CATGSGTGAGDTQYF
TRBJ1-1,TRBD1,TRBV29-1,-,TGCAGCGCCGAGGCAGGGGGGGGCACTGAAGCTTTCTTT,CSAEAGGGTEAFF
TRBJ2-1,TRBD2,TRBV6-5,few,TGTGCCAGCAGACAAACTAGCGGGAGTGTTAATGAGCAGTTCTTC,CASRQTSGSVNEQFF
TRBJ2-2,-,TRBV11-3,-,TGTGCCAGCAGCTTTCGTCGGCCCTCCGGGGAGCTGTTTTTT,CASSFRRPSGELFF
TRBJ1-1,-,TRBV20-1,many,TGCAGTGCTAGAGTTCGGGCGAACACTGAAGCTTTCTTT,CSARVRANTEAFF
TRBJ1-3,-,TRBV6-1,few,TGTGCCAGCAGCGCCAGTCCGAGCTCTGGAAACACCATATATTTT,CASSASPSSGNTIYF
TRBJ2-7,TRBD2,TRBV11-2,-,TGTGCCAGCAGCTTAGGGGGCAGCGGGAGCTCCTACGAGCAGTACTTC,CASSLGGSGSSYEQYF
TRBJ2-1,-,TRBV7-3,-,TGTGCCAGCAGCTTAGTGGCGGGGCCCTACAATGAGCAGTTCTTC,CASSLVAGPYNEQFF
TRBJ2-4,-,TRBV4-1,many,TGCGCCAGCAGCCTTCTCGGGGCCCTAGCCAAAAACATTCAGTACTTC,CASSLLGALAKNIQYF
TRBJ1-5,-,TRBV20-1,few,TGCAGTGCCGCAGAGAATAGCAATCAGCCCCAGCATTTT,CSAAENSNQPQHF
TRBJ1-1,-,TRBV7-9,-,TGTGCCAGCAGCCAAGCGGCAGGGGTGGACACTGAAGCTTTCTTT,CASSQAAGVDTEAFF
TRBJ2-7,-,TRBV7-8,few,TGTGCCAGCAGCAGGGGGACCTCTAACTCCTACGAGCAGTACTTC,CASSRGTSNSYEQYF
TRBJ2-3,TRBD1,TRBV4-2,-,TGTGCCAGCAGCCAAGGACAGGGATCAAGCACAGATACGCAGTATTTT,CASSQGQGSSTDTQYF
TRBJ2-7,TRBD2,TRBV6-1,-,TGTGCCAGCCCTCCTAGCGGGAAGAAATCCTACGAGCAGTACTTC,CASPPSGKKSYEQYF
TRBJ1-4,-,TRBV25-1,few,TGTGCCAGCAACCCCTCAGGGGACCTGGGGGAAAAACTGTTTTTT,CASNPSGDLGEKLFF
TRBJ1-1,-,TRBV12-3/TRBV12-4,-,TGTGCCAGCAGTTTTTACACAGCAAACACTGAAGCTTTCTTT,CASSFYTANTEAFF
TRBJ1-2,-,TRBV15,-,TGTGCCACCAGCGAACTACAGCGTTCGGGTTATGGCTACACCTTC,CATSELQRSGYGYTF
TRBJ2-3,-,TRBV7-2,many,TGTGCCAGCAACCAGTTAGCGGGCACAGATACGCAGTATTTT,CASNQLAGTDTQYF